This T cell receptor beta chain stems from a study of cytomegalovirus exposure and HLA in healthy donors. Findings and limits, study-wide: Some V segments, including TRBV6-2 and TRBV6-3, were excluded as indistinguishable. Specificity for CMV antigens was confirmed in vitro for a few of the CMV-associated chains.

Trimming removed 1 base from V and 3 bases from J, with 11 bases in between. The V gene's germline CDR1 is SGHRS and CDR2 YFSETQ. CDR3 length: 14 residues. Vbeta (60) and Jbeta (13) primers were used in the PCR. Method: immunoSEQ multiplex PCR; TCRdb's copy keeps in-frame clones and lacks some. The sample yields some 200,000 clones, around 80% seen once. This clone was seen a single time. Its matching antigen is unknown. The sequenced sample consisted of PBMCs. The chain combines TRBV5-1 with TRBJ2-7; D possibly corresponds to TRBD1 (5 bases). The TCR comes from a boy between 2 and 10 years old in good health and CMV-seronegative. CDR3 coding DNA: TGCGCCAGCAGCTTGAAGGACACCTTCTACGAGCAGTACTTC. It is translated as CASSLKDTFYEQYF.